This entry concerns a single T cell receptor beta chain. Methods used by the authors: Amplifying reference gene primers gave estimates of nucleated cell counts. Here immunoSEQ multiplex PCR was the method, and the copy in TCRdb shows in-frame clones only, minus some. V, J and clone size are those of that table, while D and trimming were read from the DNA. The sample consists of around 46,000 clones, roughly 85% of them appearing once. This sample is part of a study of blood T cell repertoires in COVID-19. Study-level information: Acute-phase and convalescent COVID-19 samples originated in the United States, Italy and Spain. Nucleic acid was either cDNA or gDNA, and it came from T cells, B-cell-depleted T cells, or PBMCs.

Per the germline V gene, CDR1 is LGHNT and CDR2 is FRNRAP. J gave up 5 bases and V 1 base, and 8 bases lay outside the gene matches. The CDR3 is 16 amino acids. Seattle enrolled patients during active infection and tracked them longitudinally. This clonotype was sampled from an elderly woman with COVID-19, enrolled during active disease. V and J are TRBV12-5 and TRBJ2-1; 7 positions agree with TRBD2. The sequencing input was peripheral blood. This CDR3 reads CASGLASTSFDNEQFF. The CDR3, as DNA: TGTGCTAGTGGTTTGGCCTCGACTAGCTTTGACAATGAGCAGTTCTTC. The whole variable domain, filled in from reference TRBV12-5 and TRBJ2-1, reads DARVTQTPRHKVTEMGQEVTMRCQPILGHNTVFWYRQTMMQGLELLAYFRNRAPLDDSGMPKDRFSAEMPDATLATLKIQPSEPRDSAVYFCASGLASTSFDNEQFFGPGTRLTVL.